This entry describes one TCR beta chain. There are 15 residues in the CDR3. Trimming removed 5 bases at V and 0 bases at J, with 10 bases between. CDR1 LNHDA and CDR2 SQIVND come from the germline V gene (reference sequence). This sample is part of a study of shared T cell receptors in the human thymus. Repertoires were generated with immunoSEQ multiplex PCR, while TCRdb's copy carries only in-frame clones and drops some. The table has under 450,000 clones, roughly 94% seen once. The chain recombines TRBV19 with TRBJ2-2; no firm D call. Material: thymocytes. The clonotype comes from a human donor. CDR3 protein: CASSFDRPNTGELFF. The CDR3 bases are TGTGCCAGTAGTTTCGACCGACCGAACACCGGGGAGCTGTTTTTT.